This paragraph covers one T cell receptor beta chain sequence. No antigen is known for it. The sample holds no much larger clone one base away, and base qualities are not on file. This entry belongs to a study of blood T cell repertoires in COVID-19 (dated by TCRdb to the early 2020s). Background for the entire study: Samples from collaborators originated in the United States, Italy and Spain and spanned both the acute and convalescent phases of COVID-19. The samples were drawn from the first 160 participants of the ongoing ImmuneRACE study and from 950 to 1,500 subjects provided by 6 global collaborators. Sample metadata almost always included a de-identified subject ID, COVID-19 status, age in years and sex. The repertoires were released in a freely available public database meant as a resource for research on the immune response to SARS-CoV-2. Subjects who had been exposed to COVID-19, were actively infected with it, or had recovered from it provided the deeply sampled blood TCRbeta repertoires that made up the dataset. Where HLA class I and class II types were available, the types were taken from metadata supplied by the sample provider, not from assay-based typing. The material from the prospective study consisted of cDNA or gDNA derived from T cells, B-cell-depleted T cells, or PBMCs.

Here is what the overall study found, with its caveats: The amount of clinical and demographic metadata varied by source and participant and was provided uncurated.

Participants in the prospective study were aged roughly 18 to 90 years, lived in approximately 26 United States geographic areas, and enrolled through a virtual design. To assign participants to cohorts, the prospective study relied on clinical history that participants themselves reported in a screening survey and a study questionnaire. In the prospective study, mobile phlebotomists collected whole blood, serum and a nasopharyngeal or oropharyngeal swab from each participant. Over a roughly 2-month period, participants in the prospective study had the option of providing additional blood draws and questionnaires. Before DNA extraction, prospective study blood samples were shipped either frozen or at room temperature. TCRbeta CDR3 regions were amplified from genomic DNA by means of the immunoSEQ Assay, a bias-controlled multiplex PCR. As for the authors' bioinformatics: The number of nucleated cells in each sample was estimated from the amplification of reference gene primers within the assay. To quantify the absolute abundance of each unique TCRbeta CDR3 rearrangement, sequence reads were collapsed and filtered. For each sample, productive Simpson clonality was calculated as the square root of Simpson's diversity index over productive rearrangements. The table comes from immuneACCESS by way of TCRdb, which keeps in-frame sequences with V and J called. Part of the clones is missing from these tables; in studies checked, under half for an unresolved V gene and the rest for unknown reasons. That table is the source of V, J and clone size, and D and trimming were worked out from the DNA. Within this sample are approximately 250,000 clones, with approximately 88% of them counted one time only. The top ten hold 0.95% to 1.5% of the sample.

The sequence was obtained from a middle-aged woman with acute COVID-19. The sample comprised PBMCs or T cells enriched from blood (not recorded which).

The sequence in DNA is TGTGCCATCAGTGATTTAGCGGGAGAACAAGAGACCCAGTACTTC. It codes for CAISDLAGEQETQYF. The rearranged chain carries TRBV10-3 and TRBJ2-5; 9 bases in the middle match TRBD2. For this chain, trimming is 3 bases at the V end and 2 bases at the J end, and the number of junction bases without a gene match is 4. The CDR3 runs 15 amino acids, cysteine and phenylalanine included. This entry keeps only the CDR3 DNA: 45 bases, framed from base 1. As encoded in the germline V gene, CDR1 is ENHRY while CDR2 is SYGVKD.